This TCR beta chain is drawn from a study of regulatory T cells in long-lasting Graves disease. Findings and caveats of the study: Newly diagnosed Graves' patients exceeded persistent ones in TCR diversity.

Construction of TCR beta libraries relied on iRepertoire HTBI primers and on Arm-PCR targeting CDR3 regions. TCRdb recomputed calls from the multiplex PCR reads with MiXCR, one row per CDR3 protein. Of more than 350,000 distinct CDR3 sequences in the sample, 21% are singletons; the top ten hold about 13%. To note about this clonotype: Its specificity is unknown.

Trimming took 5 bases from V and 9 from J, leaving 14 bases between them. Germline CDR1 SEHNR, CDR2 FQNEAQ (reference sequence). The CDR3 extends over 14 amino acids. Stated time point: persistent/refractory GD, antithyroid drugs over 5 years with positive TRAb. The TCR library used RNA extracted from PBMCs. The sample in question was peripheral blood mononuclear cells (PBMCs), obtained when the disease was refractory, from a patient treated with antithyroid drugs. The rearrangement joins TRBV7-9 to TRBJ1-6; tentatively, D is TRBD1 (5 bases). The clonotype originates from a female donor with Graves disease. CDR3 loop: CASSHGPQGSPLHF. In nucleotides, the CDR3 is TGTGCCAGCAGCCATGGGCCCCAGGGTTCACCCCTCCACTTT.